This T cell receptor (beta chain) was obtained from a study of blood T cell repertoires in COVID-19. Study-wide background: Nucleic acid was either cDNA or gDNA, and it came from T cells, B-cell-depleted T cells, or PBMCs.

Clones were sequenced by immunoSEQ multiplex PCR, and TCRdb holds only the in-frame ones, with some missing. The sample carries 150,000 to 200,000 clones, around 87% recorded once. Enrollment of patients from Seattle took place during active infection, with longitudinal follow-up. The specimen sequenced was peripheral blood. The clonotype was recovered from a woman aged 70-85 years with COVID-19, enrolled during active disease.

As DNA, the CDR3 is TGTGCCATCAGTGAGCCGCACGGTGGGGGCGGCCAGCCCCAGCATTTT. This sequence encodes CAISEPHGGGGQPQHF. The chain recombines TRBV10-3 with TRBJ1-5; perhaps TRBD1 as D (6 bases). CDR1 and CDR2 from the germline V gene are ENHRY and SYGVKD. V dropped 2 bases and J dropped 7 bases, with 18 bases sitting between them. The CDR3 is made up of 16 amino acids.